This record concerns one T cell receptor (beta chain) sequence. In the authors' workflow: By means of reference gene primer amplification, nucleated cell counts were estimated. Method: immunoSEQ multiplex PCR; TCRdb's copy keeps in-frame clones and lacks some. D and trimming come from the DNA, and the V and J calls and clone size come from that table. The sample shows some 190,000 clones, 88% of them seen only once. This specimen comes from a study of blood T cell repertoires in COVID-19. Study at large: COVID-19 samples collected from the United States, Italy and Spain covered acute and convalescent phases. The cDNA or gDNA used as material had been derived from T cells, B-cell-depleted T cells, or PBMCs.

The sample consisted of peripheral blood. The sequence was obtained from a man aged 25 to 45 with acute or convalescent COVID-19.

The CDR3, as DNA: TGTGCCAGCAGCCTACACAGGGTCGCTAATGAAAAACTGTTTTTT. It yields the protein CASSLHRVANEKLFF. V and J are TRBV28 and TRBJ1-4; weak D call: TRBD1 (6 bases). Deletions cut 6 bases from V and 3 bases from J, with 14 bases between. The germline V gene encodes CDR1 MDHEN and CDR2 SYDVKM. The CDR3 contains 15 residues.